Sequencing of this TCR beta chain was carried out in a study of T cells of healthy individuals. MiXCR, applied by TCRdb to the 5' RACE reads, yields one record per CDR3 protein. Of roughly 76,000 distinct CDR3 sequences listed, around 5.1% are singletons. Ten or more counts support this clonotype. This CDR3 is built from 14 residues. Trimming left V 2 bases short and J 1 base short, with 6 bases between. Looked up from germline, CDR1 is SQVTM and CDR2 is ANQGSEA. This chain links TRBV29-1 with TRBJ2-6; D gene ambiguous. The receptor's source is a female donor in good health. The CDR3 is CSVEIGSGANVLTF. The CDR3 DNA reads TGCAGCGTTGAAATCGGGTCTGGGGCCAACGTCCTGACTTTC.